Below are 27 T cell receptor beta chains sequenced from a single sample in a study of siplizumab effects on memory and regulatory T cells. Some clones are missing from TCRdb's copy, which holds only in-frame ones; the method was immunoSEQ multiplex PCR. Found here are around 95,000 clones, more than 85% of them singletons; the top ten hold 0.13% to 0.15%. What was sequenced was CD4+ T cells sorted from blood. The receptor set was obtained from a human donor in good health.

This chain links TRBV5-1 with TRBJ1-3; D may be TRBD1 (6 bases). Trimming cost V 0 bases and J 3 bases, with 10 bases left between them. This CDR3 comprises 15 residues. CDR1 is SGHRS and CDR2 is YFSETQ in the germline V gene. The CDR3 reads CASSLDRADGNTIYF. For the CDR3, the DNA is TGCGCCAGCAGCTTGGACAGGGCGGATGGAAACACCATATATTTT.

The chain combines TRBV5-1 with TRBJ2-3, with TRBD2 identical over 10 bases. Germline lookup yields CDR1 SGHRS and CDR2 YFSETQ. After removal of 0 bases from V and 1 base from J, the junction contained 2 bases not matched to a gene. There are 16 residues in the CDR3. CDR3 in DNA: TGCGCCAGCAGCTTGGCAACTAGCGGGGGCACAGATACGCAGTATTTT. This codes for CASSLATSGGTDTQYF.

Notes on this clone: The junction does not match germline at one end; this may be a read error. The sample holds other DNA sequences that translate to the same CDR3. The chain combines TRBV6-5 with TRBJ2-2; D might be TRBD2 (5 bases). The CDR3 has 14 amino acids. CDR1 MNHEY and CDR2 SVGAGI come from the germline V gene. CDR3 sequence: CASSPGPAYGELFF. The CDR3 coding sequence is TGTGCCAGCAGTCCCGGACCTGCATACGGGGAACTGTTTTTT.

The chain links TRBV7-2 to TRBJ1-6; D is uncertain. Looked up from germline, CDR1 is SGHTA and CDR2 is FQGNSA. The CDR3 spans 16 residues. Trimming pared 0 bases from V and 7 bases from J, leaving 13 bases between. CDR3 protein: CASSLALSQSNSPLHF. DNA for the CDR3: TGTGCCAGCAGCTTAGCTCTTAGCCAAAGCAATTCACCCCTCCACTTT. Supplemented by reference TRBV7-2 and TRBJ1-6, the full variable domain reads GAGVSQSPSNKVTEKGKDVELRCDPISGHTALYWYRQSLGQGLEFLIYFQGNSAPDKSGLPSDRFSAERTGGSVSTLTIQRTQQEDSAVYLCASSLALSQSNSPLHFGNGTRLTVT.

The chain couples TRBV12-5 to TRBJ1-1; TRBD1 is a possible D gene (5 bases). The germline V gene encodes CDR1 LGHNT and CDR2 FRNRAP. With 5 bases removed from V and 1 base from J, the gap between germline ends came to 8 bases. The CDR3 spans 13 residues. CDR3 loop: CASGPDRNTEAFF. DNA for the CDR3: TGTGCTAGTGGTCCAGACAGGAACACTGAAGCTTTCTTT.

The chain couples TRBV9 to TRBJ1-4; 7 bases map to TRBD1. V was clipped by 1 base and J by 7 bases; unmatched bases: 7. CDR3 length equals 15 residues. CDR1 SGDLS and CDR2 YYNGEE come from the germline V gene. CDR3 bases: TGTGCCAGCAGCGTAAGACAGGGCGGGGGTGAAAAACTGTTTTTT. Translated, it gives CASSVRQGGGEKLFF.

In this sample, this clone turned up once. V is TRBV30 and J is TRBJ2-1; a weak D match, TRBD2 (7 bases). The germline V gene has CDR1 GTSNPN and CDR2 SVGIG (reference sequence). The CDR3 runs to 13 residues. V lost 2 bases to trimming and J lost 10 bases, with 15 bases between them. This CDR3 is CAWSRRGAQEQFF. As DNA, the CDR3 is TGTGCCTGGAGTCGACGGGGGGCCCAAGAGCAGTTCTTC.

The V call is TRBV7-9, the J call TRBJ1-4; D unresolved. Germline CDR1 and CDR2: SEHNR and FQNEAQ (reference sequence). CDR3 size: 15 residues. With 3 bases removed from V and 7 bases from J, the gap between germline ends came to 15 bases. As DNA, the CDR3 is TGTGCCAGCAGCTTGGCCGCCCTCGGAAGTGAAAAACTGTTTTTT. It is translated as CASSLAALGSEKLFF.

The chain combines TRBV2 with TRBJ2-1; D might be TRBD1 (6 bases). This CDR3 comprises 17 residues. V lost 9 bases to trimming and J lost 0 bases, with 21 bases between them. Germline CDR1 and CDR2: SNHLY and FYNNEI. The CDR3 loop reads CASTGQSPAHSYNEQFF. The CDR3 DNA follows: TGTGCCAGTACCGGACAGAGCCCCGCGCACTCCTACAATGAGCAGTTCTTC.

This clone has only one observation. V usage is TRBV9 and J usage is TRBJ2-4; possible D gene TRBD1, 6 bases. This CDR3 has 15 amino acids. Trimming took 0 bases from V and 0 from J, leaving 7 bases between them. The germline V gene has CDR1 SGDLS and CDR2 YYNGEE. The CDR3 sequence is CASSVGGGAKNIQYF. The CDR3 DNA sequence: TGTGCCAGCAGCGTAGGAGGGGGAGCCAAAAACATTCAGTACTTC. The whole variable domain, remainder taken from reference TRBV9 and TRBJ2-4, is DSGVTQTPKHLITATGQRVTLRCSPRSGDLSVYWYQQSLDQGLQFLIQYYNGEERAKGNILERFSAQQFPDLHSELNLSSLELGDSALYFCASSVGGGAKNIQYFGAGTRLSVL.

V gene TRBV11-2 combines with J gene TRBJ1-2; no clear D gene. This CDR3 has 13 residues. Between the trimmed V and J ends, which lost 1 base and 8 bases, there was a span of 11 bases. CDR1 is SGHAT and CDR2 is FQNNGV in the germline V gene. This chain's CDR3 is CASSLGGITGYTF. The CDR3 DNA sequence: TGTGCCAGCAGCTTAGGTGGGATCACCGGCTACACCTTC.

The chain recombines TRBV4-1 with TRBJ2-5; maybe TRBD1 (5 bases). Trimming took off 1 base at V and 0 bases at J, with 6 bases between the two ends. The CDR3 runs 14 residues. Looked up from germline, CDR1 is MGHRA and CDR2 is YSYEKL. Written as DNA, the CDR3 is TGCGCCAGCAGCCAAGCAGGGAACCAAGAGACCCAGTACTTC. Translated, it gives CASSQAGNQETQYF.

CDR3 DNA: TGTGCCAGCAAATCCGGTATACGCGGCTACACCTTC. It specifies CASKSGIRGYTF. The chain uses TRBV28 and TRBJ1-2; no clear D gene. The length of the CDR3 is 12 residues. V was shortened by 7 bases and J by 8 bases, with 14 bases between the two germline ends. Germline V CDR1 and CDR2: MDHEN, SYDVKM.

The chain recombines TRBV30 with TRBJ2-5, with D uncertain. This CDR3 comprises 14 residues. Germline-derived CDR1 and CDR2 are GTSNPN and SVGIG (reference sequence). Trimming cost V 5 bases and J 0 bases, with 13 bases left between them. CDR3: CAWGKLLYQETQYF. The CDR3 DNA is TGTGCCTGGGGGAAGCTTCTGTACCAAGAGACCCAGTACTTC.

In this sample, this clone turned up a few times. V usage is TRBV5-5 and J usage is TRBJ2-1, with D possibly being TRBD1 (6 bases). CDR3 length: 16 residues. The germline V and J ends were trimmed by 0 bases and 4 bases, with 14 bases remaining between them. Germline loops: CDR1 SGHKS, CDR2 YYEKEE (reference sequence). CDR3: CASSLDFMTGYNEQFF. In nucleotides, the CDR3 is TGTGCCAGCAGCTTGGATTTCATGACAGGATACAATGAGCAGTTCTTC.

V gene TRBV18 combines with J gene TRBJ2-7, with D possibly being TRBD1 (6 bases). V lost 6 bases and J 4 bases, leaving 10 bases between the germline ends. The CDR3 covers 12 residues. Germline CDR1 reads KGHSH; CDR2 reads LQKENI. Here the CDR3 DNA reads TGTGCCAGCTCGAGGGGGTTGTACGAGCAGTACTTC. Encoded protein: CASSRGLYEQYF.

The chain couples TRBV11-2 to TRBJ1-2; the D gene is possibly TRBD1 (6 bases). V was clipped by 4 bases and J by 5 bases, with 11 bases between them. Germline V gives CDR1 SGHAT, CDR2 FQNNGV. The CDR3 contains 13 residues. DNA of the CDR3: TGTGCCAGCAGCTCGGGCGGACAGTATGGCTACACCTTC. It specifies CASSSGGQYGYTF.

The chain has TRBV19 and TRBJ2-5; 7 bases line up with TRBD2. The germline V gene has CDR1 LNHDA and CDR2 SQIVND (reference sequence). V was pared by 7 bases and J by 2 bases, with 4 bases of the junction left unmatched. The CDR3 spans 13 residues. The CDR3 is CASTSGMQETQYF. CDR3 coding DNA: TGTGCCAGTACCAGCGGGATGCAAGAGACCCAGTACTTC.

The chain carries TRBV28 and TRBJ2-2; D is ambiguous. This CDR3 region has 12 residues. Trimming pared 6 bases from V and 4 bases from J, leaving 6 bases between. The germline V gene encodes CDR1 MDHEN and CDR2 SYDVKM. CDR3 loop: CASRLGTGELFF. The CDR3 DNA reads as TGTGCCAGCAGACTGGGCACCGGGGAGCTGTTTTTT.

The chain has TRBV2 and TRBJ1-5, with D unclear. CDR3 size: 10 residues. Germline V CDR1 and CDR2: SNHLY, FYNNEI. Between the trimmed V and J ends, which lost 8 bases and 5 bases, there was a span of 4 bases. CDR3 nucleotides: TGTGCCAGCGGGGATCAGCCCCAGCATTTT. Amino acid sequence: CASGDQPQHF.

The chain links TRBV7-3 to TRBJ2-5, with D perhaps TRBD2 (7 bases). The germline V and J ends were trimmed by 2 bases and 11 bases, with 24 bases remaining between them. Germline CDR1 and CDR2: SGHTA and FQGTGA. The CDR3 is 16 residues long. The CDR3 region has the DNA TGTGCCAGCAGCTTATTGAGGGAACGAGGGGGAGGGGAGCAGTACTTC. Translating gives CASSLLRERGGGEQYF. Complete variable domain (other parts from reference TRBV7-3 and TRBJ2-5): GAGVSQTPSNKVTEKGKYVELRCDPISGHTALYWYRQSLGQGPEFLIYFQGTGAADDSGLPNDRFFAVRPEGSVSTLKIQRTERGDSAVYLCASSLLRERGGGEQYFGPGTRLLVL.

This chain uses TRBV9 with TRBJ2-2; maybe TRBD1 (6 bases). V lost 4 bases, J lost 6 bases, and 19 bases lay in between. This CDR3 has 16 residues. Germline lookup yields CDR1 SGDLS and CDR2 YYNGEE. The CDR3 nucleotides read TGTGCCAGCAGCCCCCGACAGGACGGCGGACCCGGGGAGCTGTTTTTT. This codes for CASSPRQDGGPGELFF.

CDR3 in amino acids: CASSLVGPREQFF. CDR3 DNA: TGTGCCAGCAGCTTAGTGGGGCCCCGCGAGCAGTTCTTC. This chain uses TRBV7-6 with TRBJ2-1, with D possibly being TRBD1 (5 bases). Per germline, CDR1 SGHVS and CDR2 FNYEAQ. Trimming shortened V by 1 base and J by 10 bases, and 11 bases separated the two germline ends. The CDR3 is 13 residues long.

Here the CDR3 DNA reads TGCGCCAGCAGCTTCACTAGCGGGGGAGAGACCCAGTACTTC. Translation gives CASSFTSGGETQYF. The chain joins TRBV5-1 to TRBJ2-5, with 11 bases fitting TRBD2. The length of the CDR3 is 14 residues. With V trimmed by 2 bases and J by 4 bases, 1 base remained unmatched. CDR1 is SGHRS and CDR2 is YFSETQ in the germline V gene.

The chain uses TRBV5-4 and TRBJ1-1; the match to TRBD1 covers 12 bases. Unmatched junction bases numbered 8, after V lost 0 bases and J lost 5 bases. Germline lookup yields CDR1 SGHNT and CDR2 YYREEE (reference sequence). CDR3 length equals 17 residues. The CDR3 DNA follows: TGTGCCAGCAGCTTGGCTGGGACAGGGGGCGGGGGTACTGAAGCTTTCTTT. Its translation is CASSLAGTGGGGTEAFF.

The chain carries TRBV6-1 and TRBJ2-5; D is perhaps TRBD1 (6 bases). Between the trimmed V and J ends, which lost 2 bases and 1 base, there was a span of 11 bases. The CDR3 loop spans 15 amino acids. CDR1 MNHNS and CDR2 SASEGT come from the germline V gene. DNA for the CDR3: TGTGCCAGCAGTGAACACGAGGACAGCCAAGAGACCCAGTACTTC. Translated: CASSEHEDSQETQYF.

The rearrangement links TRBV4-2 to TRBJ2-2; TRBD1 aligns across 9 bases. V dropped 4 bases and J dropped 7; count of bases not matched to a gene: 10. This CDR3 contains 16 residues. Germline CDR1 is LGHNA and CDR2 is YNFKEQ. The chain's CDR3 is CASSRRDRVGIGELFF. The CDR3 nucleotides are TGTGCCAGCAGCCGCCGGGACAGGGTAGGGATCGGGGAGCTGTTTTTT.